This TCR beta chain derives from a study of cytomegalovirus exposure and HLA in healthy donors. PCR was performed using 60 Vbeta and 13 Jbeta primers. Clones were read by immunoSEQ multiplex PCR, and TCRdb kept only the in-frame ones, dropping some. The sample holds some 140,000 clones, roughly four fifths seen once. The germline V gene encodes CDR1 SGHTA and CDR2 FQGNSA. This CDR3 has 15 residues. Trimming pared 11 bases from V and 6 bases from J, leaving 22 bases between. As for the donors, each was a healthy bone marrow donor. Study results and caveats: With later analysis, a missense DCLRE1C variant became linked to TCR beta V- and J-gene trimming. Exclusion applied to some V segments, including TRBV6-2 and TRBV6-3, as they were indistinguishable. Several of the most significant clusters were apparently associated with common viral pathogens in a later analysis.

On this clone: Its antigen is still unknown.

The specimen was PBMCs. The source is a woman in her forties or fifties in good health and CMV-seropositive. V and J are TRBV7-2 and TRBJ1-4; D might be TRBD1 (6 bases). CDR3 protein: CAFSTEGGQDEKLFF. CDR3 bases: TGTGCCTTTTCCACCGAGGGGGGGCAGGATGAAAAACTGTTTTTT.